These T cell receptor beta chains were read from a single sample in a study of Tregs in tolerant kidney transplant recipients. Sequencing was performed with immunoSEQ multiplex PCR; in TCRdb, only in-frame clones are kept and a portion is missing. The sample yields some 50,000 clones, roughly 89% seen once. This sample comprised CD8+ T cells from blood (PBMCs), obtained 12 months after the transplant. Receptors were obtained from a human patient who received a combined kidney and bone marrow transplant. Some T cells may trace back to the graft donor. Both conserved end residues are part of each CDR3. The D gene is left open where the match is weak. The size of a clone is reported for some rows only, either as once, few or many, or as a class for expanded clones.

size: .
V: TRBV4-2
D: TRBD2
J: TRBJ2-5
DNA: TGTGCCAGCAGCCAGGAACTAGCGGAGGGGGAGACCCAGTACTTC
CDR3: CASSQELAEGETQYF

size: .
V: TRBV6-6
D: .
J: TRBJ2-7
DNA: TGTGCCAGCAAGGGGGAGGAGCAGTACTTC
CDR3: CASKGEEQYF

size: .
V: TRBV11-2
D: .
J: TRBJ2-7
DNA: TGTGCCAGCAGCTTAGCGACAGGTCCAGCCTACGAGCAGTACTTC
CDR3: CASSLATGPAYEQYF

size: .
V: TRBV7-3
D: .
J: TRBJ2-7
DNA: TGTGCCAGCAGCTTAACGCAGGGGCCCGCTTACGAGCAGTACTTC
CDR3: CASSLTQGPAYEQYF

size: .
V: TRBV6-6
D: TRBD1
J: TRBJ2-2
DNA: TGTGCCAGCATCGGGACAGGGGTGACCGGGGAGCTGTTTTTT
CDR3: CASIGTGVTGELFF

size: few
V: TRBV9
D: .
J: TRBJ2-7
DNA: TGTGCCAGCAGCGTAGGGGCAGGGACCTACGAGCAGTACTTC
CDR3: CASSVGAGTYEQYF

size: .
V: TRBV5-1
D: TRBD1
J: TRBJ1-4
DNA: TGCGCCAGCAGCTTGGACAGGGGGTTTTCTGAAAAACTGTTTTTT
CDR3: CASSLDRGFSEKLFF

size: .
V: TRBV13
D: TRBD1
J: TRBJ1-4
DNA: TGTGCCAGCAGCCTCGGACAGGCAACTAATGAAAAACTGTTTTTT
CDR3: CASSLGQATNEKLFF

size: .
V: TRBV28
D: .
J: TRBJ1-5
DNA: TGTGCCAGCAGTTGGGGGAGGGGCCCCGGAATGTTTAGCAATCAGCCCCAGCATTTT
CDR3: CASSWGRGPGMFSNQPQHF

size: .
V: TRBV4-3
D: TRBD2
J: TRBJ2-5
DNA: TGCGCCAGCAGCCAAGGGGGGGGACAAGAGACCCAGTACTTC
CDR3: CASSQGGGQETQYF

size: medium-sized
V: TRBV4-2
D: TRBD2
J: TRBJ2-3
DNA: TGTGCCACCTCCGGGACTAGATACACAGATACGCAGTATTTT
CDR3: CATSGTRYTDTQYF

size: .
V: TRBV4-1
D: TRBD1
J: TRBJ1-5
DNA: TGCGCCAGCAGCCAAGAAGACAGGGACAATCAGCCCCAGCATTTT
CDR3: CASSQEDRDNQPQHF

size: .
V: TRBV7-9
D: TRBD1
J: TRBJ1-1
DNA: TGTGCCAGCAGCCCGGCGAGACAGGGGGGAACTGAAGCTTTCTTT
CDR3: CASSPARQGGTEAFF

size: .
V: TRBV4-3
D: .
J: TRBJ1-1
DNA: TGCGCCAGCAGCCAACTACTGCGGACTGAAGCTTTCTTT
CDR3: CASSQLLRTEAFF

size: .
V: TRBV9
D: .
J: TRBJ2-7
DNA: TGTGCCAGCAGCGTAGGCGGGGGCACCTCCTACGAGCAGTACTTC
CDR3: CASSVGGGTSYEQYF

size: .
V: TRBV7-9
D: TRBD1
J: TRBJ1-2
DNA: TGTGCCAGCAGCCCGCCGGGACAGGGGAATCTTTGTGGCTACACCTTC
CDR3: CASSPPGQGNLCGYTF

size: .
V: TRBV9
D: TRBD1
J: TRBJ1-2
DNA: TGTGCCAGCAGCGTAGGACAGGGGGCCTATGGCTACACCTTC
CDR3: CASSVGQGAYGYTF

size: once
V: TRBV5-6
D: .
J: TRBJ1-2
DNA: TGTGCCAGCAGCTCCACAGGGTATTATGGCTACACCTTC
CDR3: CASSSTGYYGYTF

size: .
V: TRBV9
D: TRBD1
J: TRBJ1-1
DNA: TGTGCCAGCATTATAGGGGGTGTTACAGGGGACGGCACTGAAGCTTTCTTT
CDR3: CASIIGGVTGDGTEAFF

size: .
V: TRBV4-1
D: .
J: TRBJ2-3
DNA: TGCGCCAGCAGCCAAGATACGTTGGACCGGGGGTATGGTACGCAGTATTTT
CDR3: CASSQDTLDRGYGTQYF

size: .
V: TRBV28
D: TRBD1
J: TRBJ1-2
DNA: TGTGCCAGCAGTTTACAGGGGGCTTACTATGGCTACACCTTC
CDR3: CASSLQGAYYGYTF

size: .
V: TRBV30
D: TRBD1
J: TRBJ2-5
DNA: TGTGCCTGGAGTGTACTAGGGGACAGGGGCCACGAGACCCAGTACTTC
CDR3: CAWSVLGDRGHETQYF

size: .
V: TRBV18
D: .
J: TRBJ2-3
DNA: TGTGCCAGCTCCCCCTCGGCAGATACGCAGTATTTT
CDR3: CASSPSADTQYF

size: .
V: TRBV5-4
D: .
J: TRBJ2-3
DNA: TGTGCCAGCAGCTTGCTGGCAGGGGATGCAGATACGCAGTATTTT
CDR3: CASSLLAGDADTQYF

size: .
V: TRBV7-6
D: TRBD1
J: TRBJ2-1
DNA: TGTGCCAGCAGCACCACCTCCAGCAGGGGGTACTACAATGAGCAGTTCTTC
CDR3: CASSTTSSRGYYNEQFF

size: .
V: TRBV7-9
D: TRBD1
J: TRBJ1-5
DNA: TGTGCCAGCAGCGCACAGGGGGCGAGCAATCAGCCCCAGCATTTT
CDR3: CASSAQGASNQPQHF

size: .
V: TRBV27
D: TRBD1
J: TRBJ1-4
DNA: TGTGCCAGCAGACCTACAGGGGGCAGTGAAAAACTGTTTTTT
CDR3: CASRPTGGSEKLFF

size: .
V: TRBV6-1
D: TRBD1
J: TRBJ2-1
DNA: TGTGCCAGCAGTGGGGACAGGGGGCAAATTACCTCCTACAATGAGCAGTTCTTC
CDR3: CASSGDRGQITSYNEQFF

size: once
V: TRBV4-3
D: .
J: TRBJ2-1
DNA: TGCGCCAGCAGCCAAGTAGCGTCTGCCCGGGATGAGCAGTTCTTC
CDR3: CASSQVASARDEQFF

size: .
V: TRBV18
D: TRBD1
J: TRBJ2-7
DNA: TGTGCCAGCGCTTCGCTACAAACAGGGGGCAGCGCCTACGAGCAGTACTTC
CDR3: CASASLQTGGSAYEQYF

size: few
V: TRBV4-1
D: .
J: TRBJ2-1
DNA: TGCGCCAGCAGCCCCGCGGGCTCCTACAATGAGCAGTTCTTC
CDR3: CASSPAGSYNEQFF

size: .
V: TRBV7-8
D: .
J: TRBJ2-2
DNA: TGTGCCAGCACCCCAAACGGGGAGCTGTTTTTT
CDR3: CASTPNGELFF

size: .
V: TRBV19
D: .
J: TRBJ1-2
DNA: TGTGCCTCAGGGGTTAGCTATGGCTACACCTTC
CDR3: CASGVSYGYTF

size: .
V: TRBV15
D: .
J: TRBJ2-3
DNA: TGTGCCACCAGCAGTCGGGACTCACCTAGCACAGATACGCAGTATTTT
CDR3: CATSSRDSPSTDTQYF

size: .
V: TRBV6-1
D: TRBD1
J: TRBJ2-2
DNA: TGTGCCAGCAGTGACTTTACAGGGGGGAACACCGGGGAGCTGTTTTTT
CDR3: CASSDFTGGNTGELFF

size: .
V: TRBV28
D: .
J: TRBJ2-3
DNA: TGTGCCAGCAGTTTCGCGGGGGCCGGCACAGATACGCAGTATTTT
CDR3: CASSFAGAGTDTQYF

size: once
V: TRBV9
D: TRBD2
J: TRBJ2-7
DNA: TGTGCCAGCAGCGTAAATTTAGCGGGAGGGCGCCAATCCTACGAGCAGTACTTC
CDR3: CASSVNLAGGRQSYEQYF

size: .
V: TRBV13
D: .
J: TRBJ2-7
DNA: TGTGCCAGCAGCTTACAGACAGGCCTGAGCTCCTACGAGCAGTACTTC
CDR3: CASSLQTGLSSYEQYF

size: .
V: TRBV30
D: TRBD2
J: TRBJ2-3
DNA: TGTGCCTGGATCCCCCCCGCCGGGAGGGTTTATTTGGGCACAGATACGCAGTATTTT
CDR3: CAWIPPAGRVYLGTDTQYF

size: .
V: TRBV28
D: .
J: TRBJ1-1
DNA: TGTGCCAGCAGTCCCCCGAGGGGAGGAACTGAAGCTTTCTTT
CDR3: CASSPPRGGTEAFF

size: .
V: TRBV10-2
D: TRBD1
J: TRBJ1-2
DNA: TGCGCCAGCAGTGACCGGACAGGGGATGGCTACACCTTC
CDR3: CASSDRTGDGYTF

size: .
V: TRBV10-3
D: .
J: TRBJ2-2
DNA: TGTGCCATCAGTGGGACCAGGGACAATTCAGGCACCGGGGAGCTGTTTTTT
CDR3: CAISGTRDNSGTGELFF

size: large
V: TRBV7-3
D: TRBD1
J: TRBJ2-7
DNA: TGTGCCAGCAGCGCCGGGACAGGGGAAGGCTACGAGCAGTACTTC
CDR3: CASSAGTGEGYEQYF

size: .
V: TRBV11-1
D: TRBD2
J: TRBJ2-7
DNA: TGTGCCAGCAGCCCGGGGGGGTACGAGCAGTACTTC
CDR3: CASSPGGYEQYF

size: once
V: TRBV28
D: .
J: TRBJ2-7
DNA: TGTGCCAGCAGCCCACTAGTCTACGAGCAGTACTTC
CDR3: CASSPLVYEQYF

size: .
V: TRBV28
D: TRBD2
J: TRBJ2-7
DNA: TGTGCCAGCAGTTCATACATTGAGTCTAGCGGGGCGAGCTCCTACGAGCAGTACTTC
CDR3: CASSSYIESSGASSYEQYF

size: few
V: TRBV10-3
D: .
J: TRBJ2-7
DNA: TGTGCCATCAGGGATTGGTATATCGACACCTACGAGCAGTACTTC
CDR3: CAIRDWYIDTYEQYF

size: .
V: TRBV18
D: .
J: TRBJ1-5
DNA: TGTGCCAGCTCACCACGGGGCCTTAGGGGAAGCAATCAGCCCCAGCATTTT
CDR3: CASSPRGLRGSNQPQHF